The 15 T cell receptor beta chains presented below share a single source sample, sequenced in a study of T cell repertoires in cytomegalovirus infection. Each CDR3 protein gets one entry after TCRdb re-called the reads with MiXCR. The sample records roughly 640,000 distinct CDR3 sequences, about 24% being singletons. The sequencing sample was made of CD8+ T cells from PBMCs. These TCRs come from a human donor in good health (CMV status not recorded). Some clones in this sample may be carry-over from other donors' samples.

In this sample, this clonotype turned up many times. J is TRBJ2-7 and V is TRBV6-2 or TRBV6-3; 7 bases are a match to TRBD1. Looked up from germline, CDR1 is MNHEY and CDR2 is SVGEGT. The CDR3 extends over 13 amino acids. With V trimmed by 6 bases and J by 4 bases, 6 bases remained unmatched. DNA of the CDR3: TGTGCCAGCAGAACTCCGGGACAGTACGAGCAGTACTTC. This sequence encodes CASRTPGQYEQYF.

This clonotype was observed a handful of times. The rearrangement joins TRBV7-8 to TRBJ1-4, with D perhaps TRBD1 (6 bases). The CDR3 is made up of 20 amino acids. The germline CDR1 and CDR2 sequences are SGHVS and FQNEAQ. V dropped 5 bases and J dropped 0 bases, with 25 bases sitting between them. As DNA, the CDR3 is TGTGCCAGCAGCAGACTTCTGGGGGCGCTAAGTCCTGCAACTAATGAAAAACTGTTTTTT. It translates to CASSRLLGALSPATNEKLFF.

This clonotype was detected ten times or more. V and J are TRBV6-5 and TRBJ2-2; tentatively, D is TRBD1 or TRBD2 (6 bases each). The V and J ends lost 1 base and 2 bases respectively, with 14 bases between them. The length of the CDR3 is 17 residues. Germline assignment: CDR1 MNHEY and CDR2 SVGAGI. CDR3 in amino acids: CASSYLIGGPNTGELFF. In DNA, the CDR3 is TGTGCCAGCAGTTACTTGATCGGGGGCCCAAACACCGGGGAGCTGTTTTTT.

A remark on this clonotype: A much bigger clone sits one base away, suggesting this may be a read error. This chain uses TRBV7-3 with TRBJ2-1, with 12 bases matching TRBD2. The V segment lost 6 bases and the J segment 5 bases; nucleotides outside the gene matches: 2. This CDR3 spans 14 amino acids. Looked up from germline, CDR1 is SGHTA and CDR2 is FQGTGA. The CDR3 DNA reads as TGTGCCAGCAGTACTAGCGGGGGGCACAATGAGCAGTTCTTC. Translation gives CASSTSGGHNEQFF.

The chain carries TRBV12-3 or TRBV12-4 and TRBJ2-7, with 7 bases that match TRBD1. The CDR3 loop spans 14 amino acids. V shed 6 bases, J shed 3 bases, and the junction held 8 bases outside the gene matches. The CDR3 loop is CASSPSGGGYEQYF. The DNA for the CDR3 is TGTGCCAGCAGCCCCTCAGGGGGTGGCTACGAGCAGTACTTC.

The rearrangement joins TRBV14 to TRBJ1-2, with D perhaps matching TRBD1 (5 bases). The CDR3 loop spans 12 amino acids. Trimming removed 5 bases at V and 8 bases at J, with 12 bases between. Germline CDR1 reads SGHDN; CDR2 reads FVKESK. The CDR3 DNA follows: TGTGCCAGCAGCATCGGGGGGGAAGGCTACACCTTC. It translates to CASSIGGEGYTF. Using reference TRBV14 and TRBJ1-2 for the parts outside the CDR3, the full variable domain is EAGVTQFPSHSVIEKGQTVTLRCDPISGHDNLYWYRRVMGKEIKFLLHFVKESKQDESGMPNNRFLAERTGGTYSTLKVQPAELEDSGVYFCASSIGGEGYTFGSGTRLTVV.

A remark on this clonotype: One base away lies a much larger clone, so this may be a sequencing read error. The J gene is TRBJ1-4, the V gene TRBV7-2; TRBD1 might be the D (6 bases). The germline CDR1 and CDR2 sequences are SGHTA and FQGNSA. The CDR3 spans 15 residues. V gave up 7 bases and J gave up 5 bases, with 17 bases separating them. The CDR3 loop is CASNTGGARNEKLFF. As DNA, the CDR3 is TGTGCCAGCAACACCGGGGGCGCTAGGAATGAAAAACTGTTTTTT.

This clonotype has ten or more counts. CDR3 sequence: CASSSREFGNEQFF. The CDR3 region has the DNA TGCGCCAGCAGCTCCAGGGAGTTTGGCAATGAGCAGTTCTTC. The J gene is TRBJ2-1, the V gene TRBV5-1; TRBD1 or TRBD2 may be the D gene (5 bases each). Germline-derived CDR1 and CDR2 are SGHRS and YFSETQ. Between the trimmed V and J ends, which lost 3 bases and 6 bases, there was a span of 13 bases. This CDR3 has 14 amino acids. Looking up the rest from reference TRBV5-1 and TRBJ2-1 gives the full variable domain: KAGVTQTPRYLIKTRGQQVTLSCSPISGHRSVSWYQQTPGQGLQFLFEYFSETQRNKGNFPGRFSGRQFSNSRSEMNVSTLELGDSALYLCASSSREFGNEQFFGPGTRLTVL.

The chain is built from TRBV5-5 and TRBJ2-3, with D perhaps TRBD2 (5 bases). Looked up from germline, CDR1 is SGHKS and CDR2 is YYEKEE (reference sequence). Trimming removed 4 bases at V and 1 base at J, with 16 bases between. This CDR3 is 16 amino acids long. The CDR3 coding sequence is TGTGCCAGCAGCGGGGTACGCGGACTCGGCACAGATACGCAGTATTTT. Its protein product is CASSGVRGLGTDTQYF.

The chain has TRBV9 and TRBJ2-5, with 7 bases fitting TRBD2. CDR3 length equals 15 residues. Trimming cost V 0 bases and J 4 bases; bases outside gene matches: 6. Germline CDR1 is SGDLS and CDR2 is YYNGEE. The CDR3 spells CASSVERTGGETQYF. The CDR3 DNA reads TGTGCCAGCAGCGTAGAAAGGACGGGGGGAGAGACCCAGTACTTC.

This clonotype was seen a few times. The chain uses TRBV25-1 and TRBJ2-2; D is possibly TRBD1 (5 bases). Trimming pared 2 bases from V and 5 bases from J, leaving 12 bases between. Germline CDR1 and CDR2: MGHDK and SYGVNS. The CDR3 has 15 amino acids. The CDR3 sequence: CASSEPTAPTGELFF. As DNA, the CDR3 is TGTGCCAGCAGTGAACCGACAGCCCCGACCGGGGAGCTGTTTTTT.

Note on this clonotype: At one end the junction does not follow the germline gene, possibly because of a read error. The chain uses TRBV28 and TRBJ2-3, with D unresolved. The CDR3 has 13 amino acids. Germline assignment: CDR1 MDHEN and CDR2 SYDVKM. The CDR3 DNA sequence: TGTGTCAGCAGCCTTAGATCATGGGATACGCAGTATTTT. Translation: CVSSLRSWDTQYF.

This clonotype was observed a few times. The CDR3 sequence is CASSYLSFYNEQFF. CDR3 nucleotide sequence: TGTGCCAGCAGTTACCTCTCCTTCTACAATGAGCAGTTCTTC. V is TRBV6-2 or TRBV6-3 and J is TRBJ2-1, with D unresolved. The V and J ends lost 2 bases and 3 bases respectively, with 8 bases between them. Germline V gene lookup returns CDR1 MNHEY and CDR2 SVGEGT. The CDR3 runs to 14 residues.

This clonotype came up many times. The chain uses TRBV7-9 and TRBJ2-6, with D possibly TRBD1 on 5 matching bases. Trimming removed 5 bases from V and 0 bases from J, with 17 bases in between. The CDR3 covers 18 residues. Germline assignment: CDR1 SEHNR and CDR2 FQNEAQ (reference sequence). CDR3: CASSQSRAGPSGANVLTF. CDR3 DNA: TGTGCCAGCAGCCAAAGCAGGGCAGGACCCTCTGGGGCCAACGTCCTGACTTTC.

In DNA form, the CDR3 reads TGTGCCAGCAACCGGGACACTCCAAAAAGCTACACCTTC. Encoded protein: CASNRDTPKSYTF. The chain is built from TRBV28 and TRBJ1-2; tentative D call: TRBD1 (6 bases). V lost 7 bases and J 9 bases, leaving 18 bases between the germline ends. Germline V gene lookup returns CDR1 MDHEN and CDR2 SYDVKM. The CDR3 sequence is 13 residues long.